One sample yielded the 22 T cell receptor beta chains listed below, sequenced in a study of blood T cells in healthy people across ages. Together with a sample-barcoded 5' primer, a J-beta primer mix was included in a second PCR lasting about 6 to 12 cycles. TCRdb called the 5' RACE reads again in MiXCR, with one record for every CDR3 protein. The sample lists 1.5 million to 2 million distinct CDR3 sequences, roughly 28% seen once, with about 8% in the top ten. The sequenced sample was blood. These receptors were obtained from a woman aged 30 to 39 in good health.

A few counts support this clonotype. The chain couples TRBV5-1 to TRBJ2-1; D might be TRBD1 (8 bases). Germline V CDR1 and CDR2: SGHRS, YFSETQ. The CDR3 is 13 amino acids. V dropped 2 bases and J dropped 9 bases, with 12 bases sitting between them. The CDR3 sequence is CASSLQGEGEQFF. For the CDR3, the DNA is TGCGCCAGCAGCTTACAGGGGGAGGGTGAGCAGTTCTTC. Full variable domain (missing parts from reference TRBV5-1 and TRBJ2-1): KAGVTQTPRYLIKTRGQQVTLSCSPISGHRSVSWYQQTPGQGLQFLFEYFSETQRNKGNFPGRFSGRQFSNSRSEMNVSTLELGDSALYLCASSLQGEGEQFFGPGTRLTVL.

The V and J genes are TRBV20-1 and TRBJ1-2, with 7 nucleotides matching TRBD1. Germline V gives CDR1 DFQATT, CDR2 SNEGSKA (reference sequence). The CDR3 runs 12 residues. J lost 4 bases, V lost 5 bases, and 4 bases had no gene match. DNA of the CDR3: TGCAGTGCTGAAACAGGGGTCTATGGCTACACCTTC. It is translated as CSAETGVYGYTF.

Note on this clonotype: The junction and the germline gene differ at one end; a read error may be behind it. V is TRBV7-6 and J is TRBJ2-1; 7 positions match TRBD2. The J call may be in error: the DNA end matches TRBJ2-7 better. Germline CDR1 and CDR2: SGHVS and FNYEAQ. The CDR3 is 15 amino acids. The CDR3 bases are TGTTCCAGCAGCTCAGCGGGGATCTCCTACAATGAGCAGTACTTC. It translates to CSSSSAGISYNEQYF.

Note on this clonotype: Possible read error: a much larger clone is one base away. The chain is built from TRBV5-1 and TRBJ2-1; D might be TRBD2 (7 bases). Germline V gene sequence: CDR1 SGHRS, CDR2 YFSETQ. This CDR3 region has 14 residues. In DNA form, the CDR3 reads TGCGTCAGCAGCAGACGGGGGGCCGGCAATGAGCAGTTCTTC. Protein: CVSSRRGAGNEQFF.

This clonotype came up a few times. CDR3: CASSARDRLPGANVLTF. The CDR3 DNA is TGTGCCAGCAGTGCTCGGGACAGGCTGCCTGGGGCCAACGTCCTGACTTTC. The genes are TRBV12-3 or TRBV12-4 and TRBJ2-6, with TRBD1 matching over 8 bases. The CDR3 loop spans 17 amino acids. Unmatched junction bases numbered 8, after V lost 5 bases and J lost 2 bases.

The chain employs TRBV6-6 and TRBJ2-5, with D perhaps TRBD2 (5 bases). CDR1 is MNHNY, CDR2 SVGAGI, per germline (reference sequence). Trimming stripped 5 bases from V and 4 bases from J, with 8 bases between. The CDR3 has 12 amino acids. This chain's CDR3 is CASSTGRETQYF. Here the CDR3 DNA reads TGTGCCAGCAGTACGGGGAGAGAGACCCAGTACTTC.

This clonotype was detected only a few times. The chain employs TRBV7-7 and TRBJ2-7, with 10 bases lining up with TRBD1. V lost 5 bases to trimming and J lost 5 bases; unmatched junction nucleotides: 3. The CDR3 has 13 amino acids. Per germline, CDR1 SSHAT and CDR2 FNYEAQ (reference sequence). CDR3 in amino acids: CASSTDRGNEQYF. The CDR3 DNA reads TGTGCCAGCAGCACGGACAGGGGGAACGAGCAGTACTTC.

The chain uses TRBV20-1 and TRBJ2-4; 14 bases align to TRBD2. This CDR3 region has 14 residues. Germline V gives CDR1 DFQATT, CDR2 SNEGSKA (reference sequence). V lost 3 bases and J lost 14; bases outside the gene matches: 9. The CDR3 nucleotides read TGCAGTGCTAGCGCCGGGACTAGCGGGAGAGTAAAGTACTTC. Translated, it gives CSASAGTSGRVKYF.

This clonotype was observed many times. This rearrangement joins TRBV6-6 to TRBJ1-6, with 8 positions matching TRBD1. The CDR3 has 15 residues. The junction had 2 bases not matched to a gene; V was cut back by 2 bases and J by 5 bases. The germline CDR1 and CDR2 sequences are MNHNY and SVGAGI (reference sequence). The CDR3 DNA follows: TGTGCCAGCAGTTACGCGGGACAGGATAATTCACCCCTCCACTTT. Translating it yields CASSYAGQDNSPLHF.

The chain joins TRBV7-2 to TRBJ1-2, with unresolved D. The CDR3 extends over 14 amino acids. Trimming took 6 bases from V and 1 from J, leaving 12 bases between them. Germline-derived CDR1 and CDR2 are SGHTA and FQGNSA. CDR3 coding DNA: TGTGCCAGCAGATCAGCTTGGCATAACTATGGCTACACCTTC. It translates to CASRSAWHNYGYTF. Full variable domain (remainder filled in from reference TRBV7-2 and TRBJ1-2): GAGVSQSPSNKVTEKGKDVELRCDPISGHTALYWYRQSLGQGLEFLIYFQGNSAPDKSGLPSDRFSAERTGGSVSTLTIQRTQQEDSAVYLCASRSAWHNYGYTFGSGTRLTVV.

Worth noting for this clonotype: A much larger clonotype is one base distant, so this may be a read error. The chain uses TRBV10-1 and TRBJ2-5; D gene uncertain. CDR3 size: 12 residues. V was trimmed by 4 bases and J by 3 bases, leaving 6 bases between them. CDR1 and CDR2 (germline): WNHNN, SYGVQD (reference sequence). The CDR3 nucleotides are TGCGCCAGCAGTGGCCATAAAGAGACCCAGTACTTC. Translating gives CASSGHKETQYF.

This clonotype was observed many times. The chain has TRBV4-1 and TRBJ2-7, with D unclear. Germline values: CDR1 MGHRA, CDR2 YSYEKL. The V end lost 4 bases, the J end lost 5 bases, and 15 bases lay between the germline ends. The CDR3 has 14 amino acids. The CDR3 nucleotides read TGCGCCAGCAGCCCCTTATCGAGGTCAAACGAGCAGTACTTC. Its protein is CASSPLSRSNEQYF.

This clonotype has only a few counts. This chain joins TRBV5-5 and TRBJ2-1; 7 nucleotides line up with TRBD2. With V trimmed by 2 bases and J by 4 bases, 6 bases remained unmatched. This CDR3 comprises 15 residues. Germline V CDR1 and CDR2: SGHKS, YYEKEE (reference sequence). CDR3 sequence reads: CASSFSGTTYNEQFF. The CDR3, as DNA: TGTGCCAGCAGCTTCAGCGGGACTACTTACAATGAGCAGTTCTTC.

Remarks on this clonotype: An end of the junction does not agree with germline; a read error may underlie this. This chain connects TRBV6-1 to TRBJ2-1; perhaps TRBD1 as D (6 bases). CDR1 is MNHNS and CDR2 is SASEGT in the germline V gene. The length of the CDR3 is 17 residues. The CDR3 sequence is CANSPIQGSSPYNEQFF. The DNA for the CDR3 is TGTGCCAACAGTCCAATACAGGGAAGTAGTCCCTACAATGAGCAGTTCTTC.

The CDR3 spells CASKASGGLNNEQFF. In nucleotides, the CDR3 is TGTGCCAGCAAGGCTAGCGGAGGCCTGAACAATGAGCAGTTCTTC. This rearrangement joins TRBV2 to TRBJ2-1; 7 positions agree with TRBD2. With V trimmed by 7 bases and J by 5 bases, 11 bases remained unmatched. The germline V gene has CDR1 SNHLY and CDR2 FYNNEI. The CDR3 contains 15 residues.

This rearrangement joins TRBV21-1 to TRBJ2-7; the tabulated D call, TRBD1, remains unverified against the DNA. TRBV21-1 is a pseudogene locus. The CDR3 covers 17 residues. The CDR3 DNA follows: TGTGCCAGCAGCAAAGAAGGAGACAGTCTCAACCCCTATGAGCAGTACTTC. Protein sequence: CASSKEGDSLNPYEQYF.

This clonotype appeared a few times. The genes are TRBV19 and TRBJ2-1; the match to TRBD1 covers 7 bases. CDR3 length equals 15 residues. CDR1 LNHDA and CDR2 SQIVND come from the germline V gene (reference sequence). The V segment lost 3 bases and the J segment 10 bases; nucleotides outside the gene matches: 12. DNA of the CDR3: TGTGCCAGTAGTATCCTGGCCTTCCCCAGGGGGGAGCAGTTCTTC. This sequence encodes CASSILAFPRGEQFF.

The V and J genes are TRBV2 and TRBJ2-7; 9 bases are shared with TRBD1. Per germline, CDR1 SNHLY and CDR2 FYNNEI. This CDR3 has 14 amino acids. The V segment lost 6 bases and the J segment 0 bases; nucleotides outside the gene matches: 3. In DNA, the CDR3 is TGTGCCAGCAGAGAGGACAGGGGCTCCTACGAGCAGTACTTC. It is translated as CASREDRGSYEQYF.

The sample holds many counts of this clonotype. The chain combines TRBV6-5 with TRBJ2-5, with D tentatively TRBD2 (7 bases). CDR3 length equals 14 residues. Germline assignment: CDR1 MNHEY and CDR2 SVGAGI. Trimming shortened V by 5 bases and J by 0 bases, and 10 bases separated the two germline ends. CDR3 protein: CASSEGGYQETQYF. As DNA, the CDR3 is TGTGCCAGCAGTGAGGGGGGGTACCAAGAGACCCAGTACTTC.

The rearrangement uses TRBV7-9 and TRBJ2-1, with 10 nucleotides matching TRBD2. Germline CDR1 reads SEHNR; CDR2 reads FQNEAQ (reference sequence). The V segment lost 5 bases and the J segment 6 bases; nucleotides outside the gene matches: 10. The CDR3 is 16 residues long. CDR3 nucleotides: TGTGCCAGCAGCCTACTAGCGGGACGACTAGTCAATGAGCAGTTCTTC. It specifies CASSLLAGRLVNEQFF.

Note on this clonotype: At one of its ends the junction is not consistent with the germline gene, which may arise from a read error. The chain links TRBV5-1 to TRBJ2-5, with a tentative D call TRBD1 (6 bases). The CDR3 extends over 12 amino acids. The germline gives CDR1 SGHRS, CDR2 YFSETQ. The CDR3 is CPSSRGRETQYF. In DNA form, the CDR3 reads TGCCCCAGCAGCAGGGGCCGGGAGACCCAGTACTTC.

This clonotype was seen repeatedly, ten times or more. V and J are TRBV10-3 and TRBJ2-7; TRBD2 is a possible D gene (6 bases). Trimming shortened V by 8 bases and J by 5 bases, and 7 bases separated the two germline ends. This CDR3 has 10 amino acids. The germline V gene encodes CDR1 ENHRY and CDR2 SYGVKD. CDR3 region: CAIGGNEQYF. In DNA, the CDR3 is TGTGCCATCGGGGGGAACGAGCAGTACTTC.